This TCR beta chain was sequenced during a study of siplizumab effects on memory and regulatory T cells. Notes on the study in general: Mappable alloreactive CD4+ clones came from Treg cells around 65% of the time on average with siplizumab, against 26.9% in controls.

On this clone itself: Its antigen is not known.

Germline V gene data show CDR1 as SGHVS and CDR2 as FQNEAQ. The length of the CDR3 is 16 residues. Trimming shortened V by 1 base and J by 0 bases, and 10 bases separated the two germline ends. For every sample, about 10^5 TCR templates were assayed. Sequencing used immunoSEQ multiplex PCR; TCRdb keeps in-frame clones, though not all of them. The data contain 75,000 to 100,000 clones, around 94% of them singletons. Sequences were obtained from non-Treg CD4+ T cells sorted from blood. This receptor was taken from a human donor in good health. The chain recombines TRBV7-8 with TRBJ2-4; no definite D call. The CDR3 reads CASSLGSTLAKNIQYF. The CDR3 DNA sequence: TGTGCCAGCAGCTTAGGCTCAACCCTAGCCAAAAACATTCAGTACTTC.